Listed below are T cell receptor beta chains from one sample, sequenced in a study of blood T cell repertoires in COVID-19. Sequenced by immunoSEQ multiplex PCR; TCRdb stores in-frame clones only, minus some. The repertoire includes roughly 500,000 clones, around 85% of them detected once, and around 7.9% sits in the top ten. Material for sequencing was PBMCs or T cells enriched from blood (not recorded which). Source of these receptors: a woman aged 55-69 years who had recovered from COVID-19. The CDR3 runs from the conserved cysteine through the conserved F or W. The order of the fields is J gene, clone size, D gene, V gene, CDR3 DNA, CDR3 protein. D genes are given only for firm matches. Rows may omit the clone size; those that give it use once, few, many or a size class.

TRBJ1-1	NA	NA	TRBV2	TGTGCCAGCAGAAACTTGCGAGGGAACACTGAAGCTTTCTTT	CASRNLRGNTEAFF
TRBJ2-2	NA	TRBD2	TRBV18	TGTGCCAGCTCACCCGGACTAGTCGGCACCGGGGAGCTGTTTTTT	CASSPGLVGTGELFF
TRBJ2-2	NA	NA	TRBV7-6	TGTGCCAGCAAGTCCAGGGGAGGGGACACCGGGGAGCTGTTTTTT	CASKSRGGDTGELFF
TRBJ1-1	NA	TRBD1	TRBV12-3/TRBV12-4	TGTGCCAGCAGCAGACAGGGAATCGGAGCTTTCTTT	CASSRQGIGAFF
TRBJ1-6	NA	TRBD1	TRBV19	TGTGCCAGTAGTATCTACGGGACAGGCAATTCACCCCTCCACTTT	CASSIYGTGNSPLHF
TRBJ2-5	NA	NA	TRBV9	TGTGCCAGCAGCGTAGCTCTGGCAGGGATAGAGACCCAGTACTTC	CASSVALAGIETQYF
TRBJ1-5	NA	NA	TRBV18	TGTGCCAGCTCACCAACAGCGTGGGGGCGCGATCAGCCCCAGCATTTT	CASSPTAWGRDQPQHF
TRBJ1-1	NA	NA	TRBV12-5	TGTGCTAGTGGTTTGAACGGACAGATTGAAGCTTTCTTT	CASGLNGQIEAFF
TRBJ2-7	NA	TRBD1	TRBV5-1	TGCGCCAGCAGCTTGGTGGGACAGGTTAACTACGAGCAGTACTTC	CASSLVGQVNYEQYF
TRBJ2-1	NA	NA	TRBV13	TGTGCCAGCAGCTTCGGGGGCAATGAGCAGTTCTTC	CASSFGGNEQFF
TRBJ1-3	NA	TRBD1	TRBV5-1	TGCGCCAGCAGCTTGGGTGGACAGGTGCCTAACTCTGGAAACACCATATATTTT	CASSLGGQVPNSGNTIYF
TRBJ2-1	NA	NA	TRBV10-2	TGCGCCAGCATGAGATCCGACAATGAGCAGTTCTTC	CASMRSDNEQFF
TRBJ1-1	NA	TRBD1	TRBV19	TGTGCCAGTAGTATAACAGGGGTTCGGGGCACTGAAGCTTTCTTT	CASSITGVRGTEAFF
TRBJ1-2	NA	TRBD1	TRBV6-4	TGTGCCAGCAGGATACAGGGGGGCTCCGACTATGGCTACACCTTC	CASRIQGGSDYGYTF
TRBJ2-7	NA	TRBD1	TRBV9	TGTGCCAGCAGCGGGACAGGTTGGGGGTACGAGCAGTACTTC	CASSGTGWGYEQYF
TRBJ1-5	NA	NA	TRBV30	TGTGCCTGGAGTGTGGGCCCTAATCAGCCCCAGCATTTT	CAWSVGPNQPQHF
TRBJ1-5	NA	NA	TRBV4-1	TGCGCCAGCAGCCACTCTCAAGACTTCGACCGTATGCACAATCAGCCCCAGCATTTT	CASSHSQDFDRMHNQPQHF
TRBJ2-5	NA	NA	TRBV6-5	TGTGCCAGCAGCGAGGAAGTTGACGTCCAAGAGACCCAGTACTTC	CASSEEVDVQETQYF
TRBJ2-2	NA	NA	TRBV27	TGTGCCAGCAGCCTGAACACCGGGGAGCTGTTTTTT	CASSLNTGELFF
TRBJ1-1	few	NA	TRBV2	TGTGCCAGCAGCCCTGGGGGGGCTTATTACACTGAAGCTTTCTTT	CASSPGGAYYTEAFF